Listed below are T cell receptor beta chains from one sample, sequenced in a study of cytomegalovirus exposure and HLA in healthy donors. The protocol was immunoSEQ multiplex PCR, while the TCRdb copy is restricted to in-frame clones and leaves out a portion. The sample has around 170,000 clones; more than 60% are singletons. The sample comprised PBMCs. These receptors were obtained from a woman aged 40 to 55 in good health and CMV-seropositive. Both conserved end residues are part of each CDR3. D genes are given only for firm matches. Clone size, where shown, is once, few, many, or a class for clones that have expanded.

d_call	v_call	j_call	cdr3_length	clone_size	cdr3_aa	cdr3_nt
-	TRBV11-2	TRBJ2-3	17	few	CASSLGGLVGATDTQYF	TGTGCCAGCAGCTTAGGGGGGCTAGTGGGGGCCACAGATACGCAGTATTTT
TRBD2	TRBV2	TRBJ2-3	15	-	CASSDGLARTDTQYF	TGTGCCAGCAGTGACGGACTAGCGCGGACAGATACGCAGTATTTT
-	TRBV19	TRBJ2-7	15	-	CASSISADRAYEQYF	TGTGCCAGTAGTATCTCAGCGGACAGAGCTTACGAGCAGTACTTC
-	TRBV6-5	TRBJ2-5	12	-	CASSTPRETQYF	TGTGCCAGCAGTACCCCTCGGGAGACCCAGTACTTC
TRBD1	TRBV7-9	TRBJ2-1	15	once	CSSSEGQGSFNEQFF	TGTTCCAGCAGCGAAGGACAGGGTTCTTTCAATGAGCAGTTCTTC
-	TRBV28	TRBJ1-1	12	few	CASGTRNTEAFF	TGTGCCAGCGGTACAAGGAACACTGAAGCTTTCTTT
-	TRBV2	TRBJ2-7	15	-	CASSYEPTSTGEQYF	TGTGCCAGCAGTTACGAACCCACCTCTACCGGCGAGCAGTACTTC
TRBD1	TRBV19	TRBJ2-7	13	-	CASGDRNSYEQYF	TGTGCCAGTGGGGACAGAAATTCCTACGAGCAGTACTTC
-	TRBV21-1	TRBJ1-2	15	-	CASSKIGGANYGYTF	TGTGCCAGCAGCAAAATAGGAGGAGCTAACTATGGCTACACCTTC
TRBD1	TRBV7-9	TRBJ1-6	13	-	CASSFTGDSPLHF	TGTGCCAGCAGCTTTACAGGGGATTCACCCCTCCACTTT
TRBD1	TRBV5-6	TRBJ1-1	16	-	CASSLRPGTGNTEAFF	TGTGCCAGCAGCTTGCGTCCCGGGACAGGGAACACTGAAGCTTTCTTT
TRBD1	TRBV6-1	TRBJ1-2	14	-	CASSGQGENYGYTF	TGTGCCAGCAGTGGACAGGGGGAGAACTATGGCTACACCTTC
-	TRBV10-3	TRBJ2-7	12	-	CAIRDHRERQYF	TGTGCCATCAGGGACCACAGGGAAAGGCAGTACTTC
-	TRBV21-1	TRBJ2-7	10	-	CASIGYEQYF	TGTGCCAGCATCGGGTACGAGCAGTACTTC
TRBD1	TRBV12-5	TRBJ2-3	13	few	CASRTGGTDTQYF	TGTGCTAGCAGAACAGGGGGCACAGATACGCAGTATTTT
TRBD2	TRBV7-9	TRBJ2-2	15	few	CASSISGGRTGELFF	TGTGCCAGCAGCATTAGCGGGGGGAGGACCGGGGAGCTGTTTTTT